Listed below are T cell receptor beta chains from one sample, sequenced in a study of blood T cell repertoires in COVID-19. Here immunoSEQ multiplex PCR was the method, and the copy in TCRdb shows in-frame clones only, minus some. The data hold 95,000 to 150,000 clones, with 84% observed a single time. Sequenced input: PBMCs or T cells enriched from blood (not recorded which). These receptors came from a woman aged 25-40 years who had recovered from COVID-19. Both conserved end residues are part of each CDR3. The order of the fields is clone size, D gene, J gene, V gene, CDR3 protein, CDR3 DNA. The D gene is left open where the match is weak. For some rows the clone size is stated as once, few or many, or as a class when expanded; others skip it.

- - TRBJ2-7 TRBV5-1 CASSLEARGISEQYF TGCGCCAGCAGCTTGGAAGCGAGAGGAATTAGCGAGCAGTACTTC
- - TRBJ1-2 TRBV28 CASSLLKGGSGYTF TGTGCCAGCAGTTTGTTGAAGGGAGGGAGTGGCTACACCTTC
few - TRBJ2-7 TRBV19 CASSILGDEQYF TGTGCCAGTAGTATTTTAGGGGACGAGCAGTACTTC
- TRBD1 TRBJ1-4 TRBV7-9 CASSLEGTGTTNEKLFF TGTGCCAGCAGCTTAGAAGGGACAGGGACGACTAATGAAAAACTGTTTTTT
few - TRBJ2-2 TRBV6-2/TRBV6-3 CASSYSSPAGELFF TGTGCCAGCAGTTACTCGAGCCCTGCCGGGGAGCTGTTTTTT
- TRBD1 TRBJ2-3 TRBV27 CASTQTGFADTQYF TGTGCCAGCACCCAGACAGGGTTCGCAGATACGCAGTATTTT
- TRBD1 TRBJ1-5 TRBV4-3 CASSQDRGNQPQHF TGCGCCAGCAGCCAGGACAGGGGAAATCAGCCCCAGCATTTT
- - TRBJ1-2 TRBV3-1/TRBV3-2 CASSQVGSGHYGYTF TGTGCCAGCAGCCAAGTTGGTTCAGGCCACTATGGCTACACCTTC
- - TRBJ2-3 TRBV24-1 CATSPGNPTDTQYF TGTGCCACCAGCCCAGGAAATCCCACAGATACGCAGTATTTT
- TRBD2 TRBJ2-7 TRBV2 CASLSGGPYEQYF TGTGCCAGCCTTAGCGGGGGGCCCTACGAGCAGTACTTC
- TRBD1 TRBJ1-5 TRBV7-9 CASSSTAPGQDNQPQHF TGTGCCAGCAGTAGTACGGCCCCGGGACAGGACAATCAGCCCCAGCATTTT
- TRBD1 TRBJ1-2 TRBV18 CASSPRMSGGSYGYTF TGTGCCAGCTCACCACGCATGTCAGGGGGAAGCTATGGCTACACCTTC
few - TRBJ1-1 TRBV10-3 CAITERGGRTEAFF TGTGCCATCACCGAACGTGGCGGAAGAACTGAAGCTTTCTTT
- - TRBJ2-1 TRBV9 CASSRQGSWSYNEQFF TGTGCCAGCAGTAGGCAGGGAAGTTGGTCCTACAATGAGCAGTTCTTC
- - TRBJ2-1 TRBV21-1 CANERTGVPPYNEQFF TGTGCCAATGAAAGAACAGGGGTCCCCCCCTACAATGAGCAGTTCTTC
- TRBD1 TRBJ2-5 TRBV27 CASSQSSGTEIPETQYF TGTGCCAGCAGCCAATCATCCGGGACAGAAATCCCAGAGACCCAGTACTTC
- - TRBJ1-6 TRBV27 CASSFRAAGSPLHF TGTGCCAGCAGTTTCAGGGCCGCGGGATCACCCCTCCACTTT
- - TRBJ1-5 TRBV23-1 CASIGIHYARRMGNQPQHF TGCGCCAGCATCGGGATCCATTATGCCAGGAGAATGGGCAATCAGCCCCAGCATTTT
- TRBD1 TRBJ1-5 TRBV4-2 CASSQRTGTLKYSNQPQHF TGTGCCAGCAGCCAAAGGACAGGTACCCTGAAATATAGCAATCAGCCCCAGCATTTT
- - TRBJ2-5 TRBV18 CASSPPGGSETQYF TGTGCCAGCTCACCACCAGGAGGGTCTGAGACCCAGTACTTC
- - TRBJ2-1 TRBV30 CAWSSGSGSYNEQFF TGTGCCTGGAGTAGTGGCAGCGGCTCTTACAATGAGCAGTTCTTC
- - TRBJ1-3 TRBV14 CASSQASGNTIYF TGTGCCAGCAGCCAAGCATCTGGAAACACCATATATTTT
- TRBD1 TRBJ2-7 TRBV3-1/TRBV3-2 CASAQGQGYEQYF TGTGCCAGCGCCCAAGGACAGGGCTACGAGCAGTACTTC
many TRBD2 TRBJ2-7 TRBV7-6 CASSVRLSGRPYEQYF TGTGCCAGCAGCGTACGACTGAGCGGGAGGCCCTACGAGCAGTACTTC
- - TRBJ1-3 TRBV5-8 CASSRGGLSSGNTIYF TGTGCCAGCAGCCGGGGGGGTTTGTCATCCGGAAACACCATATATTTT
- - TRBJ1-2 TRBV19 CASIRRGGLDYGYTF TGTGCCAGCATCAGACGGGGGGGCCTTGACTATGGCTACACCTTC
- - TRBJ2-7 TRBV15 CATSRDRQGGQYF TGTGCCACCAGCAGAGATCGCCAGGGCGGGCAGTACTTC
many TRBD2 TRBJ2-7 TRBV27 CASSPALAGAEQYF TGTGCCAGCAGCCCCGCGCTAGCGGGAGCCGAGCAGTACTTC
- TRBD2 TRBJ2-7 TRBV29-1 CSVKEREAGETDF TGCAGCGTTAAAGAGCGGGAGGCCGGGGAAACAGATTTC
- - TRBJ2-1 TRBV28 CASSPPGTYPNEQFF TGTGCCAGCAGTCCCCCCGGGACATATCCAAATGAGCAGTTCTTC
- TRBD2 TRBJ2-2 TRBV3-1/TRBV3-2 CATPPRTSGSRDTGELFF TGTGCCACTCCTCCTCGGACTAGCGGGAGCAGAGACACCGGGGAGCTGTTTTTT
- - TRBJ1-5 TRBV7-3 CASSSGSHQPQHF TGTGCCAGCAGCTCAGGATCGCATCAGCCCCAGCATTTT
- - TRBJ2-7 TRBV6-1 CASSEVTAGQYF TGTGCCAGCAGTGAAGTGACAGCCGGACAGTACTTC
- TRBD1 TRBJ1-1 TRBV7-9 CASSLFSPKVQGLNTEAFF TGTGCCAGCAGCTTATTTAGCCCCAAAGTACAGGGGCTGAACACTGAAGCTTTCTTT
- TRBD2 TRBJ2-1 TRBV5-1 CASSPTSGGGYEQFF TGCGCCAGCAGCCCTACTAGCGGGGGAGGGTATGAGCAGTTCTTC
- TRBD2 TRBJ2-7 TRBV5-8 CASSLQVREGEQYF TGTGCCAGCAGCTTGCAAGTCAGGGAGGGCGAGCAGTACTTC
once - TRBJ2-5 TRBV29-1 CSVERFEGTQYF TGCAGCGTTGAGCGGTTTGAAGGGACCCAGTACTTC